This T cell receptor (beta chain) was observed in a study of response to subunit inactivated influenza vaccine. Notes on the study in general: Only a handful of new T cells, the authors suggested, are recruited with each seasonal influenza vaccination.

TCRdb called the RT-PCR reads again in MiXCR, with one record for every CDR3 protein. The data hold hundreds of thousands of distinct CDR3 sequences, with approximately 15% observed a single time. This clonotype was picked up a small number of times. What it binds is not known. This CDR3 has 14 residues. With V trimmed by 6 bases and J by 5 bases, 4 bases remained unmatched. This TCR came from a man aged 45-60 years who received an inactivated influenza vaccine. This chain connects TRBV12-3 or TRBV12-4 to TRBJ2-1; 10 bases fit TRBD2. Sequencing was performed on PBMCs from blood, taken about 14 days before vaccination. CDR3 region: CASSPGTSDNEQFF. In DNA form, the CDR3 reads TGTGCCAGCAGCCCCGGGACTAGCGACAATGAGCAGTTCTTC.